This TCR beta chain was sequenced in a study of long-term antiretroviral therapy in people with HIV. Study-wide context: There is a gap of about a decade between the earliest samples and the later 2015 immediate-ART recommendation.

General study results and limits: Diversity rose after ART but stayed below transplant donor controls. At every time point, clones expanded before ART dominated the repertoire. Controls showed broader CDR3 length ranges than did the HIV repertoires.

Researchers ran immunoSEQ v3.0 at survey level. Profiling relied on immunoSEQ multiplex PCR, and the TCRdb table lists in-frame clones only, not all of them. This repertoire shows about 40,000 clones, around 86% found once; its top ten account for 5.5% to 8%. Per germline, CDR1 MNHEY and CDR2 SMNVEV (reference sequence). V trimming: 5 bases; J trimming: 1 base; junction bases outside the gene matches: 3. This CDR3 contains 15 residues. Concerning this clone: The antigen is unknown.

Sequences were derived from unsorted PBMCs, sampled 1 year after starting antiretroviral therapy. V gene TRBV27 combines with J gene TRBJ2-2, with 8 positions matching TRBD1. The TCR comes from a man between 18 and 35 years old with HIV. The DNA of the CDR3 is TGTGCCAGCAGTCTGACAGGGGAGAACACCGGGGAGCTGTTTTTT. Translation: CASSLTGENTGELFF.